What follows are 9 T cell receptor beta chains derived from one specimen sequenced in a study of regulatory T cells in long-lasting Graves disease. Building of the TCR beta libraries involved iRepertoire HTBI primers and Arm-PCR of CDR3 regions. TCRdb reprocessed the multiplex PCR reads with MiXCR, giving one entry per CDR3 protein. The table shows over 500,000 distinct CDR3 sequences, with roughly 16% occurring only once. Time point indicated: newly diagnosed GD, antithyroid drugs for less than 3 months. PBMCs were the source of the RNA used for TCR sequencing. The same data also went into a second study, on T cells in Graves' hyperthyroidism and ophthalmopathy.

This sample comprised peripheral blood mononuclear cells (PBMCs), obtained at new diagnosis, from a patient treated with antithyroid drugs. The receptors derive from a woman in her twenties or thirties with Graves disease.

In its sample, this clonotype was seen many times. This chain uses TRBV20-1 with TRBJ2-2, with D possibly matching TRBD1 (6 bases). Germline V gives CDR1 DFQATT, CDR2 SNEGSKA (reference sequence). This CDR3 region has 15 residues. V gave up 0 bases and J gave up 2 bases, with 10 bases separating them. CDR3 sequence (DNA): TGCAGTGCTAGAGAGGCCAGGGGAAACACCGGGGAGCTGTTTTTT. Translated, it gives CSAREARGNTGELFF.

This clonotype was counted ten times or more. The V gene is TRBV19, the J gene TRBJ1-1, with no clear D. The germline V gene has CDR1 LNHDA and CDR2 SQIVND (reference sequence). Trimming removed 5 bases at V and 5 bases at J, with 21 bases between. CDR3 length: 16 residues. The CDR3 loop is CASSPVNLVGGTEAFF. In DNA, the CDR3 is TGTGCCAGTAGTCCAGTGAATTTGGTAGGAGGGACTGAAGCTTTCTTT.

This clonotype has at least ten counts. The chain employs TRBV28 and TRBJ2-5; TRBD1 aligns across 7 bases. V shed 6 bases, J shed 5 bases, and the junction held 6 bases outside the gene matches. The CDR3 is made up of 13 amino acids. The germline CDR1 and CDR2 sequences are MDHEN and SYDVKM. The CDR3 is CASRTGWLETQYF. The CDR3 DNA follows: TGTGCCAGCAGGACAGGGTGGTTGGAGACCCAGTACTTC. The variable domain in full, completed from reference TRBV28 and TRBJ2-5, reads DVKVTQSSRYLVKRTGEKVFLECVQDMDHENMFWYRQDPGLGLRLIYFSYDVKMKEKGDIPEGYSVSREKKERFSLILESASTNQTSMYLCASRTGWLETQYFGPGTRLLVL.

This clonotype was recorded many times. The CDR3 loop is CASSQDWGELPRTDTQYF. DNA of the CDR3: TGTGCCAGCAGCCAAGATTGGGGTGAACTCCCCCGCACAGATACGCAGTATTTT. The V and J genes are TRBV3-1 and TRBJ2-3; D unresolved. The CDR3 has 18 residues. Germline values: CDR1 LGHDT, CDR2 YNNKEL (reference sequence). V lost 0 bases and J 1 base, leaving 17 bases between the germline ends.

About this clonotype: One end of the junction does not line up with germline, which may come from a read error. This chain joins TRBV6-1 and TRBJ1-4, with D perhaps matching TRBD1 (5 bases). The CDR3 is 11 amino acids. CDR1 and CDR2 (germline): MNHNS, SASEGT. CDR3 sequence: CASSEAQGLIF. In DNA form, the CDR3 reads TGTGCCAGCAGTGAAGCTCAGGGTTTGATCTTT.

This clonotype was counted ten times or more. This chain links TRBV27 with TRBJ2-1; 11 bases are a match to TRBD2. This CDR3 contains 14 residues. Germline V lookup: CDR1 MNHEY, CDR2 SMNVEV (reference sequence). Unmatched junction bases numbered 7, after V lost 5 bases and J lost 10 bases. CDR3 DNA: TGTGCCAGCAGTCTTAGCGGGAGGGCCCTGGAGCAGTTCTTC. This gives the protein CASSLSGRALEQFF.

This clonotype occurred many times. The chain is built from TRBV19 and TRBJ1-1, with D unclear. There are 14 residues in the CDR3. V gave up 2 bases and J gave up 2 bases, with 9 bases separating them. Germline V gene sequence: CDR1 LNHDA, CDR2 SQIVND (reference sequence). Written as DNA, the CDR3 is TGTGCCAGTAGTATATCGAGCAGTAACACTGAAGCTTTCTTT. This codes for CASSISSSNTEAFF.

The V call is TRBV18, the J call TRBJ1-4; D gene unclear. CDR1 and CDR2 from the germline V gene are KGHSH and LQKENI. V was cut by 3 bases and J by 4 bases, with 12 bases left in between. The CDR3 has 15 residues. CDR3 protein: CASSPRGAGNEKLFF. Here the CDR3 DNA reads TGTGCCAGCTCACCCCGAGGAGCCGGTAATGAAAAACTGTTTTTT.

This clonotype was counted ten times or more. The chain joins TRBV6-1 to TRBJ1-5; D is possibly TRBD1 (6 bases). CDR3 length: 13 residues. From germline, CDR1 is MNHNS and CDR2 SASEGT. The germline V and J ends were trimmed by 7 bases and 5 bases, with 12 bases remaining between them. In DNA form, the CDR3 reads TGTGCCAGCACCAATACAGGGTATCAGCCCCAGCATTTT. Residues: CASTNTGYQPQHF.